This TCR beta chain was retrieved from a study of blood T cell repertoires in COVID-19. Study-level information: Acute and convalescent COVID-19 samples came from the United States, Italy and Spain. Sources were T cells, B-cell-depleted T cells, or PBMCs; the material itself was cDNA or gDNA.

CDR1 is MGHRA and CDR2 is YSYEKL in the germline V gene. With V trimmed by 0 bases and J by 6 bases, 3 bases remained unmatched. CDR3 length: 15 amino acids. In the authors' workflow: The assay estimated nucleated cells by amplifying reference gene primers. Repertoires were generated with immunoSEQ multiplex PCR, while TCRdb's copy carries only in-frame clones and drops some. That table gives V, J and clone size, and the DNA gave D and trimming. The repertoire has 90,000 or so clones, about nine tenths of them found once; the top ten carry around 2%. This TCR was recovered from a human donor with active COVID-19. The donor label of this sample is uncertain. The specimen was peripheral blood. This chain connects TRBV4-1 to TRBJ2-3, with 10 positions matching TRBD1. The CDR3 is CASSQEDRGLDTQYF. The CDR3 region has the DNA TGCGCCAGCAGCCAAGAGGACAGGGGGTTGGATACGCAGTATTTT.